A single sample is the source of the 22 T cell receptor beta chains below, sequenced in a study of blood T cell repertoires in COVID-19. Here immunoSEQ multiplex PCR was the method, and the copy in TCRdb shows in-frame clones only, minus some. The table has 330,000 or so clones, roughly 87% seen once. Sequencing was carried out using peripheral blood. Receptors were obtained from a man aged 30 to 45 with COVID-19, enrolled during active disease.

The chain has TRBV7-2 and TRBJ1-1, with D possibly TRBD1 on 5 matching bases. The germline V gene has CDR1 SGHTA and CDR2 FQGNSA. CDR3 length: 13 residues. Trimming shortened V by 10 bases and J by 4 bases, and 16 bases separated the two germline ends. CDR3 bases: TGTGCCACCAAAGGGGTAATGGGCACTGAAGCTTTCTTT. Protein: CATKGVMGTEAFF.

V and J are TRBV5-5 and TRBJ1-6; 9 bases are shared with TRBD1. The germline CDR1 and CDR2 sequences are SGHKS and YYEKEE (reference sequence). V was clipped by 3 bases and J by 9 bases; unmatched bases: 1. This CDR3 has 13 amino acids. The CDR3 nucleotides read TGTGCCAGCAGCTGGGACAGGGTTTCACCCCTCCACTTT. The encoded protein is CASSWDRVSPLHF.

V and J are TRBV28 and TRBJ1-4; TRBD1 matches at 9 bases. Germline values: CDR1 MDHEN, CDR2 SYDVKM. The trim removed 9 bases at V and 4 bases at J, leaving 9 bases unmatched. The CDR3 sequence is 15 residues long. The DNA for the CDR3 is TGTGCCAGTTATACACCGGGACAGGGTAATGAAAAACTGTTTTTT. It translates to CASYTPGQGNEKLFF. The full variable domain, completed using reference TRBV28 and TRBJ1-4, is DVKVTQSSRYLVKRTGEKVFLECVQDMDHENMFWYRQDPGLGLRLIYFSYDVKMKEKGDIPEGYSVSREKKERFSLILESASTNQTSMYLCASYTPGQGNEKLFFGSGTQLSVL.

The chain uses TRBV12-3 or TRBV12-4 and TRBJ2-3, with a possible D match to TRBD2 (5 bases). The germline V and J ends were trimmed by 7 bases and 3 bases, with 11 bases remaining between them. The CDR3 contains 13 residues. The chain's CDR3 is CASTNRGTDTQYF. The CDR3 DNA reads TGTGCCAGCACAAACAGAGGGACAGATACGCAGTATTTT.

V gene TRBV13 combines with J gene TRBJ1-1, with 7 positions matching TRBD1. J was trimmed by 0 bases and V by 3 bases; bases with no gene match: 1. Per the germline V gene, CDR1 is PRHDT and CDR2 is FYEKMQ (reference sequence). This CDR3 has 14 amino acids. This chain's CDR3 is CASSFRGMNTEAFF. DNA of the CDR3: TGTGCCAGCAGCTTCAGGGGGATGAACACTGAAGCTTTCTTT.

This chain joins TRBV24-1 and TRBJ2-3; 11 nucleotides match TRBD2. The CDR3 is 14 amino acids. V lost 10 bases, J lost 0 bases, and 2 bases stayed unmatched. Per germline, CDR1 KGHDR and CDR2 SFDVKD. CDR3: CATRTSGSTDTQYF. The CDR3 coding sequence is TGTGCCACTAGGACTAGCGGGAGCACAGATACGCAGTATTTT.

This clone was seen once. The chain combines TRBV7-2 with TRBJ1-5; possibly TRBD1 for D (5 bases). V lost 1 base to trimming and J lost 0 bases, with 7 bases between them. Germline V lookup: CDR1 SGHTA, CDR2 FQGNSA. The CDR3 loop spans 15 amino acids. The CDR3 bases are TGTGCCAGCAGCTTAGTAGGGGATAGCAATCAGCCCCAGCATTTT. It yields the protein CASSLVGDSNQPQHF. Complete variable domain (other parts from reference TRBV7-2 and TRBJ1-5): GAGVSQSPSNKVTEKGKDVELRCDPISGHTALYWYRQSLGQGLEFLIYFQGNSAPDKSGLPSDRFSAERTGGSVSTLTIQRTQQEDSAVYLCASSLVGDSNQPQHFGDGTRLSIL.

This clone was seen only once. The CDR3 loop reads CAREDILTSETQYF. CDR3 sequence (DNA): TGTGCCAGAGAGGACATACTCACGTCGGAGACCCAGTACTTC. The chain has TRBV19 and TRBJ2-5; tentatively, D is TRBD1 (5 bases). V was trimmed by 9 bases and J by 5 bases, leaving 19 bases between them. The germline V gene has CDR1 LNHDA and CDR2 SQIVND (reference sequence). This CDR3 has 14 amino acids.

In this sample, this clone turned up once. The chain couples TRBV16 to TRBJ1-6; 8 nucleotides align to TRBD1. Germline V gene lookup returns CDR1 KGHSY and CDR2 FQNENV. The CDR3 runs to 16 residues. The V and J ends lost 5 bases and 8 bases, in that order; junction bases with no gene match: 11. CDR3 nucleotides: TGTGCCAGCAGCACGTCGGAAACAGGGGGTTATTCACCCCTCCACTTT. This sequence encodes CASSTSETGGYSPLHF.

This chain uses TRBV7-3 with TRBJ2-1; the D gene is possibly TRBD2 (5 bases). The CDR3 runs 16 residues. Per the germline V gene, CDR1 is SGHTA and CDR2 is FQGTGA. Trimming removed 1 base from V and 0 bases from J, with 10 bases in between. The CDR3 is CASSLMGSRSYNEQFF. DNA of the CDR3: TGTGCCAGCAGCTTAATGGGGAGCCGCTCCTACAATGAGCAGTTCTTC. The variable domain in full, completed from reference TRBV7-3 and TRBJ2-1, reads GAGVSQTPSNKVTEKGKYVELRCDPISGHTALYWYRQSLGQGPEFLIYFQGTGAADDSGLPNDRFFAVRPEGSVSTLKIQRTERGDSAVYLCASSLMGSRSYNEQFFGPGTRLTVL.

This clone was observed a single time. The rearrangement joins TRBV2 to TRBJ2-1; 12 bases align to TRBD2. The CDR3 has 15 amino acids. V dropped 7 bases and J dropped 3; count of bases not matched to a gene: 4. Germline V gene data show CDR1 as SNHLY and CDR2 as FYNNEI. The CDR3 region has the DNA TGTGCCAGCACCCGACTAGCGGGGGTCTACAATGAGCAGTTCTTC. Translating gives CASTRLAGVYNEQFF.

J is TRBJ2-7 and V is TRBV5-1; possibly TRBD1 for D (6 bases). The CDR3 is 14 residues long. Germline V gene sequence: CDR1 SGHRS, CDR2 YFSETQ. The V end was cut by 4 bases, the J end by 2 bases, with 13 bases between. This CDR3 reads CASSEQGPPYEQYF. CDR3 bases: TGCGCCAGCAGCGAGCAGGGGCCGCCCTACGAGCAGTACTTC.

The V gene is TRBV7-8, the J gene TRBJ2-7, with D possibly being TRBD1 (5 bases). This CDR3 is built from 16 residues. Germline V gives CDR1 SGHVS, CDR2 FQNEAQ. V lost 1 base to trimming and J lost 2 bases, with 15 bases between them. The CDR3 sequence is CASSLGVGVGTYEQYF. Written as DNA, the CDR3 is TGTGCCAGCAGCTTAGGGGTAGGGGTCGGAACCTACGAGCAGTACTTC.

A single count supports this clone. The CDR3 bases are TGTGCCAGCAGCTTCGACAGAAGCACAGATACGCAGTATTTT. Translated: CASSFDRSTDTQYF. J is TRBJ2-3 and V is TRBV5-6; the D gene is possibly TRBD1 (5 bases). The germline gives CDR1 SGHDT, CDR2 YYEEEE. This CDR3 is 14 amino acids long. Deletions cut 2 bases from V and 0 bases from J, with 7 bases between.

V and J are TRBV4-1 and TRBJ1-6, with unresolved D. The CDR3 loop spans 16 amino acids. Germline assignment: CDR1 MGHRA and CDR2 YSYEKL. V was cut by 2 bases and J by 7 bases, with 15 bases left in between. The CDR3 DNA reads TGCGCCAGCAGCCAATTCGCGTCGGCGGCGAATTCACCCCTCCACTTT. It yields the protein CASSQFASAANSPLHF.

This clone appeared once. This CDR3 is CASSLGDLSQRQPQHF. In DNA form, the CDR3 reads TGTGCCAGCAGCTTAGGGGATCTCTCACAGCGGCAGCCCCAGCATTTT. The rearrangement joins TRBV7-9 to TRBJ1-5; D unresolved. Germline-derived CDR1 and CDR2 are SEHNR and FQNEAQ (reference sequence). V was cut by 1 base and J by 7 bases, with 17 bases left in between. The CDR3 length is 16 residues.

The chain uses TRBV7-2 and TRBJ1-2; D remains unclear. The germline V gene encodes CDR1 SGHTA and CDR2 FQGNSA. The CDR3 runs 12 residues. V was shortened by 1 base and J by 5 bases, with 5 bases between the two germline ends. The CDR3 DNA follows: TGTGCCAGCAGCTTAGTACAGTATGGCTACACCTTC. Translated, it gives CASSLVQYGYTF.

The gene calls are TRBV3-1 (or the pseudogene TRBV3-2) and TRBJ1-3; D gene unclear. The CDR3 consists of 14 residues. The germline CDR1 and CDR2 sequences are LGHDT and YNNKEL (reference sequence). Trimming left V 4 bases short and J 5 bases short, with 12 bases between. CDR3 residues: CASSRSEGRNTIYF. The CDR3 nucleotides read TGTGCCAGCAGCCGGTCGGAGGGCAGAAACACCATATATTTT.

The genes are TRBV10-3 and TRBJ1-5; 8 nucleotides align to TRBD1. The germline gives CDR1 ENHRY, CDR2 SYGVKD. Trimming cost V 3 bases and J 9 bases; bases outside gene matches: 4. This CDR3 is built from 13 residues. The CDR3 nucleotides are TGTGCCATCAGTGAACAGGGGGAGGGGCCCCAGCATTTT. Translating it yields CAISEQGEGPQHF.

The V and J genes are TRBV11-2 and TRBJ2-2; D gene ambiguous. The CDR3 consists of 14 residues. V was pared by 1 base and J by 2 bases, with 5 bases between. Germline lookup yields CDR1 SGHAT and CDR2 FQNNGV. This CDR3 is CASSLVVNTGELFF. The CDR3 DNA reads TGTGCCAGCAGCTTAGTCGTAAACACCGGGGAGCTGTTTTTT.

This rearrangement joins TRBV6-5 to TRBJ2-2; TRBD2 matches 7 bases. The CDR3 loop spans 15 amino acids. Trimming took 7 bases from V and 0 from J; bases not matched to a gene: 5. The germline V gene encodes CDR1 MNHEY and CDR2 SVGAGI. CDR3 in DNA: TGTGCCAGCAATACCCTAGCGGCGAACACCGGGGAGCTGTTTTTT. Translating it yields CASNTLAANTGELFF.

The V gene is TRBV5-1, the J gene TRBJ2-1, with 7 positions matching TRBD1. From germline, CDR1 is SGHRS and CDR2 YFSETQ. V was pared by 4 bases and J by 9 bases, with 13 bases of the junction left unmatched. The CDR3 has 15 amino acids. Here the CDR3 reads CASSPPGQSGGEQFF. The CDR3 DNA reads TGCGCCAGCAGCCCTCCGGGACAGTCAGGGGGTGAGCAGTTCTTC.